This TCR beta chain stems from a study of blood T cell repertoires in COVID-19 (TCRdb year 2020). A note on the overall study: Samples covering the acute and convalescent phases of COVID-19 were provided by collaborators in the United States, Italy and Spain. Where available, HLA class I and class II types were obtained from metadata supplied by the sample provider rather than from assay-based typing. Sample metadata almost always included a de-identified subject ID, COVID-19 status, age in years and sex. The samples were drawn from the first 160 participants of the ongoing ImmuneRACE study and from 950 to 1,500 subjects provided by 6 global collaborators. The repertoires were released in a freely available public database meant as a resource for research on the immune response to SARS-CoV-2. The dataset comprised deeply sampled blood TCRbeta repertoires from subjects exposed to, actively infected with, or recovered from COVID-19. The prospective study material was composed of cDNA or gDNA derived from T cells, B-cell-depleted T cells, or PBMCs. General conclusions and limits of the study: The amount of clinical and demographic metadata varied by source and participant and was provided uncurated.

Participants in the prospective study were enrolled through a virtual design, were aged about 18 to 90 years, and lived in about two dozen United States geographic areas. In the prospective study, cohorts were assigned on the basis of participant-reported clinical history obtained from a screening survey and a study questionnaire. For ImmuneRACE Cohort 3, a participant was defined as recovered based on two consecutive negative NP/OP PCR tests, clearance by a healthcare professional, or resolution of symptoms. Mobile phlebotomists in the prospective study collected whole blood, serum and a nasopharyngeal or oropharyngeal swab from every participant. Prospective study participants could optionally give additional blood draws and questionnaires over an approximately two-month period. Before DNA extraction, blood samples from the prospective study were shipped at room temperature or frozen. Sequences MNHEY (CDR1) and SMNVEV (CDR2) are obtained from the germline V gene (reference sequence). V gives up 3 bases and J gives up 2 bases, and the segment between their germline ends measures 10 bases. Measured from the cysteine to the phenylalanine, the CDR3 is 15 residues long. Only CDR3 DNA remains: 45 bases, in frame from the first base.

TCRbeta CDR3 regions were amplified from genomic DNA using the immunoSEQ Assay, a bias-controlled multiplex PCR. Concerning the study's data processing: The number of nucleated cells in each sample was estimated from the amplification of reference gene primers within the assay. To quantify the absolute abundance of each unique TCRbeta CDR3 rearrangement, sequence reads were collapsed and filtered. For each sample, productive Simpson clonality was calculated by taking the square root of Simpson's diversity index across productive rearrangements. In TCRdb, the immuneACCESS table is reduced to in-frame sequences with V and J assigned. These tables do not hold every clone; where another copy was compared, an unresolved V gene accounts for under half, and the others remain unexplained. D and trimming were read from the DNA, whereas the V and J calls and clone size are those reported in that table. Present in this sample are about 160,000 clones, over 75% of which were seen just once. 6% of the sample lies in the top ten.

Of note for this clone: The target of this receptor is not known. Per-nucleotide qualities are absent, and no much larger clonotype sits a single base away.

The chain links TRBV27 with TRBJ1-4; confidence is insufficient to name the D gene. The TCR was taken from a man aged 40-49 years who had recovered from COVID-19. Material for sequencing was PBMCs or T cells enriched from blood (not recorded which). The CDR3: CASSFSVNTNEKLFF. The bases are TGTGCCAGCAGTTTTTCGGTGAACACTAATGAAAAACTGTTTTTT.